This T cell receptor (beta chain) comes out of a study of T-cell reconstitution after alpha-beta-depleted transplantation in children. The J segment lost 5 bases and the V segment lost 5 bases, leaving 11 bases of the junction unmatched. The CDR3 runs 15 residues. Broader study findings: Recipient T cells and thymic progenitors that survived gave rise to the high TCRbeta diversity observed at day 60 in some patients. T-cell counts and diversity at one year post-transplant came mainly from newly produced T cells. Expanded graft clones numbering several hundred reportedly gave rise to alpha-beta T cells about two months after transplant.

In the case of this clonotype: Its specificity is not known.

Unique molecular identifiers were built into the TCRbeta library. Using its own MiXCR run on the PCR reads, TCRdb lists one record per CDR3 protein. The sample holds hundreds of thousands of distinct CDR3 sequences; approximately 15% are singletons and the top ten take around 4.5%. The J gene is TRBJ2-7, the V gene TRBV12-3 or TRBV12-4, with 8 bases identical to TRBD1. The sequence was obtained from a male patient under 18 who had a stem cell transplant for acute lymphoblastic leukemia, so the T cells may come from the graft donor. The source was PBMCs, mostly from graft donor cells, collected 360 days after TCRalphabeta/CD19-depleted stem cell transplant. This chain's CDR3 is CASSATGDSADEQYF. CDR3 coding DNA: TGTGCCAGCAGTGCGACAGGGGATTCGGCCGACGAGCAGTACTTC.